A single sample is the source of the 30 T cell receptor beta chains below, sequenced in a study of cytomegalovirus exposure and HLA in healthy donors. This PCR relied on a set of 60 Vbeta primers and 13 Jbeta primers. Libraries were prepared by immunoSEQ multiplex PCR; TCRdb keeps only in-frame clonotypes and omits some of them. The sample has 200,000 to 250,000 clones. The sequencing input was PBMCs. Source of these receptors: a girl aged 2-10 years in good health and CMV-seropositive.

The chain couples TRBV7-9 to TRBJ2-7, with 10 bases identical to TRBD1. CDR1 is SEHNR, CDR2 FQNEAQ, per germline (reference sequence). J gave up 9 bases and V 8 bases, and 7 bases lay outside the gene matches. This CDR3 has 12 amino acids. The CDR3, as DNA: TGTGCCAGCGATCCGGGACAGGGGAGGCAGTACTTC. As protein: CASDPGQGRQYF.

The rearrangement uses TRBV7-2 and TRBJ1-2; no reliable D call. V was shortened by 5 bases and J by 3 bases, with 13 bases between the two germline ends. This CDR3 has 14 residues. Germline V gene sequence: CDR1 SGHTA, CDR2 FQGNSA. The CDR3 spells CASSPAPRDYGYTF. CDR3 in DNA: TGTGCCAGCAGCCCTGCCCCCCGCGACTATGGCTACACCTTC.

J is TRBJ2-1 and V is TRBV5-6, with 13 bases lining up with TRBD2. This CDR3 comprises 16 residues. Germline V gene data show CDR1 as SGHDT and CDR2 as YYEEEE. Trimming took 2 bases from V and 6 from J; bases not matched to a gene: 5. The chain's CDR3 is CASSLRTSGSSNEQFF. The CDR3, as DNA: TGTGCCAGCAGCTTACGGACTAGCGGGAGTAGCAATGAGCAGTTCTTC.

The V gene is TRBV29-1, the J gene TRBJ1-2; the match to TRBD1 covers 7 bases. V gave up 4 bases and J gave up 3 bases; unmatched junction bases: 20. Germline CDR1 SQVTM, CDR2 ANQGSEA. There are 18 residues in the CDR3. CDR3 residues: CSVAVTGLNPGVDYGYTF. The CDR3 region has the DNA TGCAGCGTTGCCGTGACAGGGTTAAACCCAGGGGTCGACTATGGCTACACCTTC.

Points on this clone: Additional DNA sequences in this sample encode the identical CDR3. The chain carries TRBV28 and TRBJ1-1, with unresolved D. This CDR3 has 15 amino acids. Per germline, CDR1 MDHEN and CDR2 SYDVKM. Deletions cut 2 bases from V and 0 bases from J, with 10 bases between. CDR3 sequence (DNA): TGTGCCAGCAGTTTAGTCGGAGCTTTGAACACTGAAGCTTTCTTT. Its protein is CASSLVGALNTEAFF.

The rearrangement uses TRBV18 and TRBJ2-3; tentative D call: TRBD2 (6 bases). Germline-derived CDR1 and CDR2 are KGHSH and LQKENI. Deletions cut 3 bases from V and 4 bases from J, with 11 bases between. This CDR3 has 14 amino acids. CDR3 sequence reads: CASSPGGRSDTQYF. CDR3 nucleotides: TGTGCCAGCTCACCCGGGGGTCGGTCAGATACGCAGTATTTT.

The chain joins TRBV30 to TRBJ2-5, with a tentative D call TRBD2 (5 bases). The CDR3 runs to 12 residues. V lost 1 base, J lost 5 bases, and 8 bases lay in between. Germline V gene data show CDR1 as GTSNPN and CDR2 as SVGIG (reference sequence). CDR3 amino acids: CAWSERRETQYF. The DNA of the CDR3 is TGTGCCTGGAGTGAGAGGAGGGAGACCCAGTACTTC.

CDR3 residues: CASSPTSGYTDTQYF. CDR3 DNA sequence: TGCGCCAGCAGCCCGACTAGCGGCTACACAGATACGCAGTATTTT. The chain is built from TRBV5-1 and TRBJ2-3; TRBD2 matches at 9 bases. Looked up from germline, CDR1 is SGHRS and CDR2 is YFSETQ. V shed 4 bases, J shed 2 bases, and the junction held 5 bases outside the gene matches. The CDR3 is 15 residues long.

This sequence joins TRBV30 and TRBJ2-3, with D possibly matching TRBD1 (6 bases). CDR3 size: 16 residues. Trimming stripped 0 bases from V and 3 bases from J, with 16 bases between. Looked up from germline, CDR1 is GTSNPN and CDR2 is SVGIG (reference sequence). DNA of the CDR3: TGTGCCTGGAGTGTACGAAGGGGGATCAAGACAGATACGCAGTATTTT. This codes for CAWSVRRGIKTDTQYF.

The gene calls are TRBV27 and TRBJ2-1; D may be TRBD1 (6 bases). The CDR3 spans 16 residues. V gave up 3 bases and J gave up 6 bases, with 18 bases separating them. Germline CDR1 is MNHEY and CDR2 is SMNVEV (reference sequence). In DNA, the CDR3 is TGTGCCAGCAGTTTTTCAGGGGTCCAATTCGGCAATGAGCAGTTCTTC. This translates into CASSFSGVQFGNEQFF.

The chain recombines TRBV7-8 with TRBJ2-1, with TRBD2 matching 8 bases. The V segment lost 2 bases and the J segment 3 bases; nucleotides outside the gene matches: 3. Germline CDR1 and CDR2: SGHVS and FQNEAQ. The CDR3 sequence is 15 residues long. CDR3 DNA: TGTGCCAGCAGCTTATATAGCGGGGACTACAATGAGCAGTTCTTC. Protein: CASSLYSGDYNEQFF.

The chain uses TRBV25-1 and TRBJ2-7, with 9 bases lining up with TRBD1. Germline-derived CDR1 and CDR2 are MGHDK and SYGVNS. The J segment lost 6 bases and the V segment lost 7 bases, leaving 16 bases of the junction unmatched. CDR3 length: 16 amino acids. The CDR3 here is CASNGWFGQGKGEQYF. CDR3 sequence (DNA): TGTGCCAGCAATGGTTGGTTTGGACAGGGGAAAGGCGAGCAGTACTTC.

The rearrangement uses TRBV27 and TRBJ2-3, with D perhaps TRBD2 (6 bases). Germline CDR1 and CDR2: MNHEY and SMNVEV (reference sequence). The CDR3 consists of 17 residues. V was pared by 6 bases and J by 2 bases, with 21 bases between. DNA of the CDR3: TGTGCCAGCAGCCCTAGTTTAGCGGACTTTCTCACAGATACGCAGTATTTT. Residues: CASSPSLADFLTDTQYF.

V is TRBV28 and J is TRBJ2-3; D perhaps matches TRBD1 (6 bases). CDR1 MDHEN and CDR2 SYDVKM come from the germline V gene. CDR3 length: 14 amino acids. With 2 bases removed from V and 2 bases from J, the gap between germline ends came to 8 bases. The CDR3 nucleotides are TGTGCCAGCAGTTTAACAGGGCCCACAGATACGCAGTATTTT. Translation: CASSLTGPTDTQYF.

V is TRBV7-2 and J is TRBJ1-2; D is undetermined. CDR1 is SGHTA, CDR2 FQGNSA, per germline. CDR3 size: 13 residues. Deletions cut 4 bases from V and 4 bases from J, with 10 bases between. The CDR3: CASSSELLYGYTF. CDR3 sequence (DNA): TGTGCCAGCAGCTCCGAGTTACTCTATGGCTACACCTTC. The complete variable domain, with remaining parts taken from reference TRBV7-2 and TRBJ1-2, reads GAGVSQSPSNKVTEKGKDVELRCDPISGHTALYWYRQSLGQGLEFLIYFQGNSAPDKSGLPSDRFSAERTGGSVSTLTIQRTQQEDSAVYLCASSSELLYGYTFGSGTRLTVV.

The CDR3 region has the DNA TGTGCCAGCAGTAAGCCCTCCTACGAGCAGTACTTC. Amino acid sequence: CASSKPSYEQYF. The chain carries TRBV27 and TRBJ2-7; no clear D gene. Germline V CDR1 and CDR2: MNHEY, SMNVEV (reference sequence). The CDR3 length is 12 residues. V was pared by 5 bases and J by 0 bases, with 5 bases between.

The CDR3 DNA is TGTGCCAGCAGCCTCTACGGGGAAAAGCCCGGGACATCGACCGCTTTCTTT. Translating it yields CASSLYGEKPGTSTAFF. This sequence joins TRBV7-2 and TRBJ1-1; TRBD1 is a possible D gene (6 bases). CDR3 length: 17 residues. Germline V gene data show CDR1 as SGHTA and CDR2 as FQGNSA. V dropped 5 bases and J dropped 11 bases, with 30 bases sitting between them.

The chain carries TRBV9 and TRBJ2-3, with TRBD1 matching over 9 bases. V shed 2 bases, J shed 3 bases, and the junction held 4 bases outside the gene matches. The CDR3 is 15 residues long. The V gene's germline CDR1 is SGDLS and CDR2 YYNGEE. The CDR3 sequence is CASSVPGQGTDTQYF. The CDR3 region has the DNA TGTGCCAGCAGCGTGCCGGGACAGGGAACAGATACGCAGTATTTT. Complete variable domain (other parts from reference TRBV9 and TRBJ2-3): DSGVTQTPKHLITATGQRVTLRCSPRSGDLSVYWYQQSLDQGLQFLIQYYNGEERAKGNILERFSAQQFPDLHSELNLSSLELGDSALYFCASSVPGQGTDTQYFGPGTRLTVL.

This chain uses TRBV7-2 with TRBJ1-2; no definite D call. Trimming left V 5 bases short and J 4 bases short, with 14 bases between. The CDR3 runs to 14 residues. Germline V gene lookup returns CDR1 SGHTA and CDR2 FQGNSA. The CDR3 coding sequence is TGTGCCAGCAGCCCTCCGGGGAGGAGCTATGGCTACACCTTC. It encodes CASSPPGRSYGYTF.

This rearrangement joins TRBV10-1 to TRBJ2-2, with D hard to call. With 5 bases removed from V and 5 bases from J, the gap between germline ends came to 3 bases. The germline V gene encodes CDR1 WNHNN and CDR2 SYGVQD (reference sequence). This CDR3 comprises 11 residues. CDR3 coding DNA: TGCGCCAGCAGTCGGACCGGGGAGCTGTTTTTT. Residues: CASSRTGELFF.

J is TRBJ1-2 and V is TRBV2; D is perhaps TRBD1 (6 bases). Germline CDR1 reads SNHLY; CDR2 reads FYNNEI. This CDR3 region has 16 residues. Trimming took 4 bases from V and 0 from J, leaving 15 bases between them. CDR3 sequence reads: CASSGGHPPANYGYTF. CDR3 sequence (DNA): TGTGCCAGCAGTGGGGGACACCCTCCAGCTAACTATGGCTACACCTTC. The whole variable domain, remainder taken from reference TRBV2 and TRBJ1-2, is EPEVTQTPSHQVTQMGQEVILRCVPISNHLYFYWYRQILGQKVEFLVSFYNNEISEKSEIFDDQFSVERPDGSNFTLKIRSTKLEDSAMYFCASSGGHPPANYGYTFGSGTRLTVV.

The chain couples TRBV5-6 to TRBJ1-1; TRBD1 is a possible D gene (5 bases). CDR3 size: 15 residues. CDR1 SGHDT and CDR2 YYEEEE come from the germline V gene. V lost 3 bases to trimming and J lost 0 bases, with 12 bases between them. The CDR3, as DNA: TGTGCCAGCAGCTGGGGGGAGAGGGTGAACACTGAAGCTTTCTTT. Translation: CASSWGERVNTEAFF.

V is TRBV5-4 and J is TRBJ2-3; weak D call: TRBD2 (5 bases). Germline lookup yields CDR1 SGHNT and CDR2 YYREEE (reference sequence). This CDR3 has 13 amino acids. V gave up 4 bases and J gave up 0 bases, with 6 bases separating them. The CDR3, as DNA: TGTGCCAGCAGCCGGGGAAGCACAGATACGCAGTATTTT. Translating it yields CASSRGSTDTQYF.

This chain joins TRBV29-1 and TRBJ1-2; TRBD1 matches 7 bases. The germline V gene encodes CDR1 SQVTM and CDR2 ANQGSEA. The CDR3 is 22 residues long. V lost 6 bases, J lost 0 bases, and 31 bases stayed unmatched. The CDR3 DNA reads as TGCAGCGTCACAGCGCTTCCGGGGATCGGAGGGGACAGCTTATTTCCTAACTATGGCTACACCTTC. Protein product: CSVTALPGIGGDSLFPNYGYTF.

Worth noting for this clone: The junction does not match germline at one end; this may be a read error. This chain joins TRBV5-1 and TRBJ2-4; the match to TRBD1 covers 11 bases. The length of the CDR3 is 16 residues. The germline V gene has CDR1 SGHRS and CDR2 YFSETQ. Here the CDR3 reads CASRLGQGVAKNIQYF. DNA for the CDR3: TGCGCCAGCAGGTTGGGACAGGGGGTCGCCAAAAACATTCAGTACTTC.

The chain employs TRBV2 and TRBJ1-1, with D uncertain. The germline V gene encodes CDR1 SNHLY and CDR2 FYNNEI. The CDR3 totals 13 residues. V lost 7 bases, J lost 3 bases, and 12 bases lay in between. The CDR3 is CASKVHEDTEAFF. DNA for the CDR3: TGTGCCAGCAAGGTTCATGAGGACACTGAAGCTTTCTTT.

V is TRBV11-3 and J is TRBJ2-2, with 7 bases that match TRBD2. The CDR3 is 15 residues long. The germline V gene encodes CDR1 SGHNT and CDR2 YENEEA. J gave up 1 base and V 4 bases, and 3 bases lay outside the gene matches. In DNA form, the CDR3 reads TGTGCCAGCAGCTCGGTAGCGGGGAACACCGGGGAGCTGTTTTTT. The encoded protein is CASSSVAGNTGELFF.

The V and J genes are TRBV29-1 and TRBJ2-1; 8 bases align to TRBD1. The CDR3 totals 11 residues. Germline CDR1 SQVTM, CDR2 ANQGSEA. V shed 5 bases, J shed 12 bases, and the junction held 6 bases outside the gene matches. The CDR3 DNA reads TGCAGCGTTATCAGGGGGCTCCTGCAGTTCTTC. This sequence encodes CSVIRGLLQFF.

The chain joins TRBV27 to TRBJ1-2, with 11 bases identical to TRBD1. Trimming at V came to 6 bases and at J to 4 bases, leaving 10 bases not matched to a gene. Germline V lookup: CDR1 MNHEY, CDR2 SMNVEV (reference sequence). The CDR3 is made up of 16 amino acids. CDR3 nucleotides: TGTGCCAGCAGGGCCACCGGGACAGGGGGAGCCTATGGCTACACCTTC. Translating it yields CASRATGTGGAYGYTF.

J is TRBJ2-3 and V is TRBV29-1, with 9 bases lining up with TRBD1. The CDR3 has 16 residues. Unmatched junction bases numbered 12, after V lost 1 base and J lost 7 bases. CDR1 SQVTM and CDR2 ANQGSEA come from the germline V gene. The CDR3 DNA is TGCAGCGTTGAAGGAGGGTGGGGACAGGGCGGATATACGCAGTATTTT. It is translated as CSVEGGWGQGGYTQYF.